The T cell receptor (beta chain) under discussion was sequenced for a study of T cell responses to AZD1222 COVID-19 vaccine. The CDR3 contains 15 residues. From germline, CDR1 is MNHEY and CDR2 SVGAGI. V was pared by 4 bases and J by 4 bases, with 16 bases between. The repertoire was sequenced with immunoSEQ multiplex PCR; TCRdb's copy has only in-frame clones and lacks some. This table holds 150,000 to 200,000 clones, under 95% found once. The chain recombines TRBV6-5 with TRBJ1-2; D may be TRBD1 (5 bases). This receptor was taken from an adult in good health. This specimen was peripheral blood, taken on day 0 of AZD1222 vaccination. In DNA form, the CDR3 reads TGTGCCAGCAGTTCGAGCGGGGCCAGGGTCTATGGCTACACCTTC. Its protein is CASSSSGARVYGYTF.